The 14 T cell receptor beta chains below all came from one sample that was sequenced in a study of vaccination and CD4 T cells after COVID-19. TCRdb recomputed calls from the PCR reads with MiXCR, one row per CDR3 protein. The data hold 20,000 to 25,000 distinct CDR3 sequences, with about 57% observed a single time. The sample in question was CD4+ T cells from blood, obtained before SARS-CoV-2 vaccination. Source of these receptors: a human donor who had recovered from COVID-19.

This clonotype was found a few times. In DNA form, the CDR3 reads TGCAGTGCAACCCCGGGACTAGCGGGACCCACAGATACGCAGTATTTT. Translated: CSATPGLAGPTDTQYF. The genes are TRBV20-1 and TRBJ2-3; 13 nucleotides agree with TRBD2. Germline V lookup: CDR1 DFQATT, CDR2 SNEGSKA (reference sequence). The trim removed 6 bases at V and 2 bases at J, leaving 8 bases unmatched. The CDR3 extends over 16 amino acids.

The chain carries TRBV7-2 and TRBJ2-5; 7 bases agree with TRBD2. The V segment lost 7 bases and the J segment 5 bases; nucleotides outside the gene matches: 4. The CDR3 runs to 12 residues. CDR1 and CDR2 (germline): SGHTA, FQGNSA. The CDR3: CASMAGAETQYF. The DNA for the CDR3 is TGTGCCAGCATGGCGGGAGCTGAGACCCAGTACTTC.

The rearrangement uses TRBV19 and TRBJ2-7; 9 nucleotides align to TRBD1. The V segment lost 6 bases and the J segment 5 bases; nucleotides outside the gene matches: 8. CDR1 and CDR2 (germline): LNHDA, SQIVND (reference sequence). The length of the CDR3 is 14 residues. The CDR3 protein is CASRRGDRVHEQYF. DNA for the CDR3: TGTGCCAGTAGGAGAGGGGACAGGGTTCACGAGCAGTACTTC.

This clonotype was counted between two and nine times. V gene TRBV19 combines with J gene TRBJ1-3; D is possibly TRBD1 (5 bases). CDR3 length: 14 amino acids. The V end lost 7 bases, the J end lost 4 bases, and 14 bases lay between the germline ends. Germline V gene data show CDR1 as LNHDA and CDR2 as SQIVND (reference sequence). The CDR3 is CASKPRATGNTIYF. In nucleotides, the CDR3 is TGTGCCAGTAAGCCCAGGGCTACGGGAAACACCATATATTTT.

This chain connects TRBV5-4 to TRBJ2-5, with 10 bases matching TRBD1. The V gene end was trimmed by 4 bases and the J gene end by 5 bases; junction bases not matched to a gene: 2. This CDR3 region has 13 residues. CDR1 SGHNT and CDR2 YYREEE come from the germline V gene (reference sequence). For the CDR3, the DNA is TGTGCCAGCAGCCCGGGACAGGGGGAGACCCAGTACTTC. Its protein is CASSPGQGETQYF.

This clonotype has just a few counts. The chain couples TRBV6-2 or TRBV6-3 to TRBJ2-4; TRBD1 is a possible D gene (8 bases). Germline CDR1 reads MNHEY; CDR2 reads SVGEGT. The CDR3 sequence is 15 residues long. Trimming stripped 5 bases from V and 6 bases from J, with 17 bases between. CDR3: CASSKQGDYGNIQYF. CDR3 bases: TGTGCCAGCAGTAAACAGGGGGACTATGGAAACATTCAGTACTTC.

V and J are TRBV20-1 and TRBJ1-1, with D uncertain. V was shortened by 2 bases and J by 4 bases, with 8 bases between the two germline ends. Germline V gene sequence: CDR1 DFQATT, CDR2 SNEGSKA (reference sequence). CDR3 length: 12 amino acids. The CDR3 region has the DNA TGCAGTGCTAGATCCGGGGTCACTGAAGCTTTCTTT. It specifies CSARSGVTEAFF.

The genes are TRBV29-1 and TRBJ1-1; a weak D match, TRBD1 (6 bases). Germline V gene lookup returns CDR1 SQVTM and CDR2 ANQGSEA. The CDR3 length is 15 residues. V was pared by 3 bases and J by 1 base, with 15 bases between. The CDR3 nucleotides are TGCAGCGTTGAGCCCGGAGGGGGAACGAACACTGAAGCTTTCTTT. This translates into CSVEPGGGTNTEAFF.

The chain employs TRBV19 and TRBJ2-5; TRBD2 is a possible D gene (5 bases). V was shortened by 1 base and J by 5 bases, with 8 bases between the two germline ends. CDR1 and CDR2 (germline): LNHDA, SQIVND (reference sequence). The length of the CDR3 is 13 residues. This CDR3 reads CASSIGGRETQYF. Here the CDR3 DNA reads TGTGCCAGTAGTATAGGAGGGCGCGAGACCCAGTACTTC.

The genes are TRBV7-2 and TRBJ2-3; D remains unclear. The CDR3 has 13 amino acids. Deletions cut 3 bases from V and 4 bases from J, with 8 bases between. The V gene's germline CDR1 is SGHTA and CDR2 FQGNSA. CDR3 loop: CASSFGLSDTQYF. The CDR3 bases are TGTGCCAGCAGCTTCGGGCTTTCAGATACGCAGTATTTT.

This chain links TRBV4-2 with TRBJ2-7; 7 nucleotides agree with TRBD1. With 5 bases clipped from V and 1 base from J, the junction kept 8 bases outside the gene matches. There are 15 residues in the CDR3. Germline-derived CDR1 and CDR2 are LGHNA and YNFKEQ. In nucleotides, the CDR3 is TGTGCCAGCAGCGTCCCCGGGACAGAGTCCTACGAGCAGTACTTC. This sequence encodes CASSVPGTESYEQYF.

The chain combines TRBV20-1 with TRBJ1-6; 7 bases line up with TRBD1. This CDR3 is 14 amino acids long. Germline lookup yields CDR1 DFQATT and CDR2 SNEGSKA (reference sequence). The trim removed 5 bases at V and 7 bases at J, leaving 8 bases unmatched. The CDR3 region is CSAEDRLPNSPLHF. CDR3 DNA sequence: TGCAGTGCTGAGGACAGGCTACCCAATTCACCCCTCCACTTT.

This chain connects TRBV7-9 to TRBJ2-1, with D uncertain. This CDR3 has 12 amino acids. The V end was cut by 0 bases, the J end by 10 bases, with 7 bases between. Germline V gene data show CDR1 as SEHNR and CDR2 as FQNEAQ (reference sequence). CDR3 loop: CASSLASYEQFF. The CDR3 DNA reads TGTGCCAGCAGCTTAGCTTCGTACGAGCAGTTCTTC.

This clonotype showed up just a few times. The V call is TRBV6-1, the J call TRBJ1-2, with a weak D call TRBD1 (5 bases). V was shortened by 6 bases and J by 8 bases, with 16 bases between the two germline ends. Germline V gene data show CDR1 as MNHNS and CDR2 as SASEGT. This CDR3 has 13 amino acids. CDR3 sequence: CASSPRLGEGYTF. The DNA for the CDR3 is TGTGCCAGCAGCCCAAGGTTAGGGGAAGGCTACACCTTC.